This TCR beta chain appears in the sequencing data of a study of T-cell memory formation after mild COVID-19. TCRdb ran MiXCR on the 5' RACE reads and lists one entry per CDR3 protein. The table records fewer than 450,000 distinct CDR3 sequences, less than 25% of them present only once. Germline V lookup: CDR1 SGHRS, CDR2 YFSETQ. CDR3 length: 16 residues. V dropped 3 bases and J dropped 0; count of bases not matched to a gene: 6. This clonotype was counted between two and nine times. Its antigen is currently unknown. Findings of the study overall: Day 15 to 85 contracting clones showed balanced CD4/CD8; day 15 to 37 expanders favored CD4+. The authors left the SARS-CoV-2 specificity of second-wave clones peaking on day 37 unconfirmed.

Sequencing used PBMCs or a T cell subset sorted from them (not recorded which). The rearrangement uses TRBV5-1 and TRBJ2-7; 10 positions match TRBD2. The source is an adult woman who had mild COVID-19 (a few samples of this study predate the infection). Cell type and time point are not known. In nucleotides, the CDR3 is TGCGCCAGCAGCTGGGGCCGGACTAGCGGCTCCTACGAGCAGTACTTC. Protein sequence: CASSWGRTSGSYEQYF.